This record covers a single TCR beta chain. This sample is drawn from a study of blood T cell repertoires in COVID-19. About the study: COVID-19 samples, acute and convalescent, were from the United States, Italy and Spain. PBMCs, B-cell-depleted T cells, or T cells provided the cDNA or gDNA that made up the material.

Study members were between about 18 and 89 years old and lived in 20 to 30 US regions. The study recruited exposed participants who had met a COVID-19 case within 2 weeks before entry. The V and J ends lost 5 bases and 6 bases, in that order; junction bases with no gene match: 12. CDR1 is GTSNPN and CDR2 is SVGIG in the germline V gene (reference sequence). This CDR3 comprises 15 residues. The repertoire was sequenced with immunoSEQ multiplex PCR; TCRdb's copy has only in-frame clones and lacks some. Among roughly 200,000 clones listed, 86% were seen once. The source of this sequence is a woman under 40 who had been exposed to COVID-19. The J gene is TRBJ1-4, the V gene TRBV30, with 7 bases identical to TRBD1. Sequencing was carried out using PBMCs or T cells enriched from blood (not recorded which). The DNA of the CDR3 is TGTGCCTGGGCGCATTCACAGGGGCCGCATGAAAAACTGTTTTTT. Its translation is CAWAHSQGPHEKLFF.